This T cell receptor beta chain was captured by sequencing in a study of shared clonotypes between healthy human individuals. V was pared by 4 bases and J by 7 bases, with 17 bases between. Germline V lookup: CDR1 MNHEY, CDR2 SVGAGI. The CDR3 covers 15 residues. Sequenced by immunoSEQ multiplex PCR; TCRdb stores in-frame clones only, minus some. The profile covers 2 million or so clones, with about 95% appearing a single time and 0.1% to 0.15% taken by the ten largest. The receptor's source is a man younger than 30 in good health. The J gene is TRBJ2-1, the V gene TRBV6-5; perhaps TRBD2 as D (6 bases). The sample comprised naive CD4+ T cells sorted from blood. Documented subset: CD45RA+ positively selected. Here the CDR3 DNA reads TGTGCCAGCAGTTCCCTCGGGACTTATTTAAATGAGCAGTTCTTC. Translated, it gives CASSSLGTYLNEQFF.